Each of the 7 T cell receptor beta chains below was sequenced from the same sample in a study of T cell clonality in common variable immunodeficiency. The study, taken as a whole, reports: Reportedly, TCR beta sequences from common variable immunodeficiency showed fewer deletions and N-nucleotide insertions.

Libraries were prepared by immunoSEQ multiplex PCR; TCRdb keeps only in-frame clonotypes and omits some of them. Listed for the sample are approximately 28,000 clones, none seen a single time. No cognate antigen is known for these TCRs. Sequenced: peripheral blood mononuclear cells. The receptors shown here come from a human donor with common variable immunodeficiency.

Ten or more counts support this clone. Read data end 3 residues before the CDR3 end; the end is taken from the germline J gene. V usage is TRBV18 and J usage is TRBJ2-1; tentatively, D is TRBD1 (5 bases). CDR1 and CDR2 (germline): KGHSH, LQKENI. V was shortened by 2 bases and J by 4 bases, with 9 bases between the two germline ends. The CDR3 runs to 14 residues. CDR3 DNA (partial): TGTGCCAGCTCACCAGAAACAGGTTACAATGAG. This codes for CASSPETGYNE. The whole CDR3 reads CASSPETGYNEQFF.

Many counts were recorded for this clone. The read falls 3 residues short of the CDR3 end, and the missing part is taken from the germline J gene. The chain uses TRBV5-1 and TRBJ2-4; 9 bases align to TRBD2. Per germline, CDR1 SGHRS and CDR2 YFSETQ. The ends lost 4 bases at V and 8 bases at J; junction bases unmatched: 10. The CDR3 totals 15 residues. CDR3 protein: CASSLVAGVGDIQYF. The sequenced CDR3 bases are TGCGCCAGCAGCCTGGTAGCGGGAGTGGGGGACATT.

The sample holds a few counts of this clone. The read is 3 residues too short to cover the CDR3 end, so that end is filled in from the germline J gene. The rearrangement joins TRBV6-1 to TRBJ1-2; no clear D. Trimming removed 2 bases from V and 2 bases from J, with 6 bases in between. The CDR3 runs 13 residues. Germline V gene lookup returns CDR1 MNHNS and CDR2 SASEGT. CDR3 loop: CASSENRNYGYTF. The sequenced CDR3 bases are TGTGCCAGCAGTGAAAACAGAAACTATGGC.

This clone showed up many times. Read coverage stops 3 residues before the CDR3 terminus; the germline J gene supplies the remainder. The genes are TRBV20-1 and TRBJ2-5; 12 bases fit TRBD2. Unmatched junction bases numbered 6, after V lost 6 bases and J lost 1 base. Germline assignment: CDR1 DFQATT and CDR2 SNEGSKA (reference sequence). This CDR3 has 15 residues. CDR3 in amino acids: CSARGLAGTQETQYF. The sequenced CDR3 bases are TGCAGTGCCCGTGGACTAGCGGGGACCCAAGAGACC.

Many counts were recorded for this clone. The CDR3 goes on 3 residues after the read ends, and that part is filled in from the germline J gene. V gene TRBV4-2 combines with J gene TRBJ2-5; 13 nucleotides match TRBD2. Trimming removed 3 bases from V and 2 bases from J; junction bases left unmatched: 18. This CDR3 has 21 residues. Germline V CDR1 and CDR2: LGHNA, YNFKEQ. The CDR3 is CASSQTSGRFLTPVGQETQYF. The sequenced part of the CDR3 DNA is TGTGCCAGCAGCCAGACTAGCGGGAGGTTCCTCACCCCAGTAGGGCAAGAGACC.

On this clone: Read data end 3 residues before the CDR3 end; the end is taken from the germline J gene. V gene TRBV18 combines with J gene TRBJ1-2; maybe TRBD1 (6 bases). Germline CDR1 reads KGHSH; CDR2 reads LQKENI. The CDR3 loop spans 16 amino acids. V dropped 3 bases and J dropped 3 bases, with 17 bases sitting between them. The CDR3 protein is CASSPLRGGGDYGYTF. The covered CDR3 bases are TGTGCCAGCTCACCTCTTAGGGGGGGCGGTGACTATGGC.

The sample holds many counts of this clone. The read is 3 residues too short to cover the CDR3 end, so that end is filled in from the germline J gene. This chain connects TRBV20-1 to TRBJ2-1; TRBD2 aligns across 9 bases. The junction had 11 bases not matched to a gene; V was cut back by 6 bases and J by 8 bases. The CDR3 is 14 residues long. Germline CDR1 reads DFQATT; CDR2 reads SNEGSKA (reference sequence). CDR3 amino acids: CSAPGSGRSYEQFF. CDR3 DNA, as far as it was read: TGCAGTGCCCCGGGGAGCGGGAGGAGCTATGAG.